Given below is one TCR beta chain in context. This entry comes from a study of patients and donors after allogeneic stem cell transplantation. The CDR3 is 17 residues long. The junction had 5 bases not matched to a gene; V was cut back by 3 bases and J by 0 bases. TCRdb reanalysed the RT-PCR reads using MiXCR and keeps one entry per CDR3 protein. The repertoire holds some 960,000 distinct CDR3 sequences, with roughly 18% as singletons. The source material was blood, either unsorted or a sorted T cell fraction (not recorded which). V is TRBV12-3 or TRBV12-4 and J is TRBJ2-4; 10 bases align to TRBD1. This clonotype was obtained from a human donor who was either an allogeneic HSCT recipient or a stem cell or donor lymphocyte infusion donor (not recorded which). It is not recorded whose cells these are; they may come from a transplant donor. The CDR3 loop reads CASSFSGQGVAKNIQYF. The DNA for the CDR3 is TGTGCCAGCAGTTTTAGCGGACAGGGGGTAGCCAAAAACATTCAGTACTTC.